This is a list of T cell receptor beta chains from one sample in a study of identical twins. TCRdb used MiXCR to reprocess the 5' RACE reads, holding one entry per CDR3 protein. The sample yields roughly 470,000 distinct CDR3 sequences, more than 13% seen once. These data were likewise used in another study, on yellow fever vaccine responses in identical twins.

The material sequenced was CD4+ T cells sorted from blood. These TCRs come from a woman aged 18-29 years in good health. Each CDR3 is given with its conserved first and last residue. Fields, in order: J gene, D gene, clone size, V gene, CDR3 DNA, CDR3 protein. D genes are given only for firm matches. The listing skips clone size in some rows; elsewhere it reads once, few, many or a size class.

j_call: TRBJ2-1
d_call: .
clone_size: .
v_call: TRBV2
cdr3_nt: TGTGCCTTCTGTCCGTCTTTTAAGGGGGGGATCTCCTACAATGAGCAGTTCTTC
cdr3_aa: CAFCPSFKGGISYNEQFF

j_call: TRBJ1-4
d_call: TRBD1
clone_size: few
v_call: TRBV20-1
cdr3_nt: TGCAGTACAAACGACAGGGTGGTTAAGGAAAAACTGTTTTTT
cdr3_aa: CSTNDRVVKEKLFF

j_call: TRBJ1-5
d_call: .
clone_size: few
v_call: TRBV19
cdr3_nt: TGTGCCAGTACCCCAAGGCAGGGCGATCAGCCCCAGCATTTT
cdr3_aa: CASTPRQGDQPQHF

j_call: TRBJ2-5
d_call: .
clone_size: few
v_call: TRBV3-1
cdr3_nt: TGTGCCAGCAGCTCAACGCTAGAGACCCAGTACTTC
cdr3_aa: CASSSTLETQYF

j_call: TRBJ2-7
d_call: .
clone_size: .
v_call: TRBV3-1
cdr3_nt: TGTGCCAGCAGCCAAGTGGTCTCTCGCGAGCAGTACTTC
cdr3_aa: CASSQVVSREQYF

j_call: TRBJ2-2
d_call: .
clone_size: .
v_call: TRBV14
cdr3_nt: TGTGCCAGCAGCCAGGAGGGGGCGCGCACCGGGGAGCTGTTTTTT
cdr3_aa: CASSQEGARTGELFF

j_call: TRBJ2-2
d_call: TRBD2
clone_size: many
v_call: TRBV5-1
cdr3_nt: TGCGCCAGCAGCCAGAAGACTAGCGGGGCAAACACCGGGGAGCTGTTTTTT
cdr3_aa: CASSQKTSGANTGELFF

j_call: TRBJ2-7
d_call: .
clone_size: few
v_call: TRBV6-2/TRBV6-3
cdr3_nt: TGTGCCAGCAGTTACGGCCGGGGGCACTACGAGCAGTACTTC
cdr3_aa: CASSYGRGHYEQYF

j_call: TRBJ2-1
d_call: TRBD2
clone_size: few
v_call: TRBV5-1
cdr3_nt: TGCGCCAGCAGCTCTAGCGGGAGGGACAACAATGAGCAGTTCTTC
cdr3_aa: CASSSSGRDNNEQFF

j_call: TRBJ2-5
d_call: .
clone_size: many
v_call: TRBV29-1
cdr3_nt: TGCAGCGTCTTTGGGGCCAAGGGTGAGACCCAGTACTTC
cdr3_aa: CSVFGAKGETQYF

j_call: TRBJ1-1
d_call: TRBD1
clone_size: few
v_call: TRBV6-5
cdr3_nt: TGTGCCAGCAGTTACTTAGCAGGGGGCACTGAAGCTTTCTTT
cdr3_aa: CASSYLAGGTEAFF

j_call: TRBJ2-7
d_call: .
clone_size: few
v_call: TRBV7-2
cdr3_nt: TGTGCCAGCAGCCGAGAGGGGGTCTCCGAGCAGTACTTC
cdr3_aa: CASSREGVSEQYF

j_call: TRBJ1-4
d_call: TRBD1
clone_size: .
v_call: TRBV6-1
cdr3_nt: TGTGCCAGCAGTAAAGACCCGGGACAGGGGTCCGAAAAACTGTTTTTT
cdr3_aa: CASSKDPGQGSEKLFF

j_call: TRBJ2-7
d_call: .
clone_size: few
v_call: TRBV7-9
cdr3_nt: TGTGCCAGCGGACCCAGGCCCTACGAGCAGTACTTC
cdr3_aa: CASGPRPYEQYF

j_call: TRBJ2-1
d_call: TRBD2
clone_size: .
v_call: TRBV5-6
cdr3_nt: TGTGCCAGCAGCACCGGACTAGCGGGAGATGGTAGGAATGAGCAGTTCTTC
cdr3_aa: CASSTGLAGDGRNEQFF

j_call: TRBJ2-7
d_call: .
clone_size: few
v_call: TRBV7-2
cdr3_nt: TGTGCCAGCAGCTTAGAGGTTTACAGGGACGAGCAGTACTTC
cdr3_aa: CASSLEVYRDEQYF

j_call: TRBJ1-2
d_call: .
clone_size: .
v_call: TRBV7-9
cdr3_nt: TGTGCCAGCAGCTTACTTCAGGAGGGCTACACCTTC
cdr3_aa: CASSLLQEGYTF

j_call: TRBJ2-5
d_call: TRBD2
clone_size: .
v_call: TRBV7-8
cdr3_nt: TGTGCCAGCGCACCCAGGGAGAGCGGGAGGGCCTGGGAGACCCAGTACTTC
cdr3_aa: CASAPRESGRAWETQYF

j_call: TRBJ2-1
d_call: TRBD2
clone_size: many
v_call: TRBV9
cdr3_nt: TGTGCCAGCAGCGTAGGGACTAGCGGAAACAATGAGCAGTTCTTC
cdr3_aa: CASSVGTSGNNEQFF

j_call: TRBJ2-6
d_call: .
clone_size: .
v_call: TRBV15
cdr3_nt: TGTGCCACCAGCAGAGTGCCAACGGGATCTAGCGTCCTGACTTTC
cdr3_aa: CATSRVPTGSSVLTF

j_call: TRBJ1-1
d_call: TRBD1
clone_size: .
v_call: TRBV10-3
cdr3_nt: TGTGCCATCAGTGAGAAAGGGGGCTGGGGCACTGAAGCTTTCTTT
cdr3_aa: CAISEKGGWGTEAFF

j_call: TRBJ2-3
d_call: TRBD1
clone_size: few
v_call: TRBV24-1
cdr3_nt: TGTGCCACCAGTGATCGACCATGGACAGGTAGCACAGATACGCAGTATTTT
cdr3_aa: CATSDRPWTGSTDTQYF

j_call: TRBJ2-5
d_call: .
clone_size: few
v_call: TRBV11-2
cdr3_nt: TGTGCCAGCAGCTTGAAGTTGCCCCCTCAAGAGACCCAGTACTTC
cdr3_aa: CASSLKLPPQETQYF

j_call: TRBJ1-1
d_call: .
clone_size: many
v_call: TRBV12-3/TRBV12-4
cdr3_nt: TGTGCCAGCAGTTTAGGGGGGCAGCGGAACACTGAAGCTTTCTTT
cdr3_aa: CASSLGGQRNTEAFF

j_call: TRBJ2-3
d_call: .
clone_size: many
v_call: TRBV29-1
cdr3_nt: TGCAGCGTTGCCCCGGACGGATTTAAAGATACGCAGTATTTT
cdr3_aa: CSVAPDGFKDTQYF

j_call: TRBJ2-7
d_call: .
clone_size: .
v_call: TRBV5-4
cdr3_nt: TGTGCCAGCAGCTTGGCCGGCCAGAACAGGCCCTACGAGCAGTACTTC
cdr3_aa: CASSLAGQNRPYEQYF

j_call: TRBJ1-5
d_call: .
clone_size: many
v_call: TRBV6-5
cdr3_nt: TGTGCCAGCAGTCTACTGACCACGGGAAGGCCCCAGCATTTT
cdr3_aa: CASSLLTTGRPQHF

j_call: TRBJ2-5
d_call: .
clone_size: once
v_call: TRBV4-1
cdr3_nt: TGCGCCAGCAGCCAAATTATTCGGCTCGACGGCGCCCCAGAGACCCAGTACTTC
cdr3_aa: CASSQIIRLDGAPETQYF

j_call: TRBJ2-5
d_call: .
clone_size: .
v_call: TRBV6-2/TRBV6-3
cdr3_nt: TGTGCCAGCAGCCCAGTACAGCGGGTTGAGACCCAGTACTTC
cdr3_aa: CASSPVQRVETQYF

j_call: TRBJ1-2
d_call: .
clone_size: many
v_call: TRBV7-2
cdr3_nt: TGTGCCAGCAGCTACGGGACAATGAGTCCTGGCTACACCTTC
cdr3_aa: CASSYGTMSPGYTF

j_call: TRBJ2-1
d_call: .
clone_size: few
v_call: TRBV5-1
cdr3_nt: TGCGCCAGCAGTTCTCAACCGGGAACCGCAGGGAATGAGCAGTTCTTC
cdr3_aa: CASSSQPGTAGNEQFF

j_call: TRBJ2-1
d_call: .
clone_size: .
v_call: TRBV18
cdr3_nt: TGTGCCAGCTCACCAGTCCCGCTATCCTACAATGAGCAGTTCTTC
cdr3_aa: CASSPVPLSYNEQFF

j_call: TRBJ2-1
d_call: TRBD2
clone_size: .
v_call: TRBV6-1
cdr3_nt: TGTGCCAGCAGGGCTAGCGGAATCTACAATGAGCAGTTCTTC
cdr3_aa: CASRASGIYNEQFF

j_call: TRBJ2-7
d_call: TRBD1
clone_size: few
v_call: TRBV6-1
cdr3_nt: TGTGCCAGCAGGCGACAGGGGGAGCAGTACTTC
cdr3_aa: CASRRQGEQYF

j_call: TRBJ2-7
d_call: TRBD2
clone_size: few
v_call: TRBV4-1
cdr3_nt: TGCGCCAGCAGCACTGGGACTAGATTGGGCGAGCAGTACTTC
cdr3_aa: CASSTGTRLGEQYF

j_call: TRBJ2-1
d_call: .
clone_size: .
v_call: TRBV28
cdr3_nt: TGTGCCAGCAGTTTAGCCATCCCGGCCAGTGAGCAGTTCTTC
cdr3_aa: CASSLAIPASEQFF

j_call: TRBJ2-7
d_call: .
clone_size: few
v_call: TRBV4-2
cdr3_nt: TGTGCCAGCAGCCAAGATCGATTTGGCCACTACGAGCAGTACTTC
cdr3_aa: CASSQDRFGHYEQYF

j_call: TRBJ1-5
d_call: .
clone_size: .
v_call: TRBV20-1
cdr3_nt: TGCAGTGCCCCGTCCGGGTCCAAGAGGGATCAGCCCCAGCATTTT
cdr3_aa: CSAPSGSKRDQPQHF

j_call: TRBJ2-5
d_call: .
clone_size: few
v_call: TRBV20-1
cdr3_nt: TGCAGTGCTAGTTTAATTCAGGGCGAGACCCAGTACTTC
cdr3_aa: CSASLIQGETQYF

j_call: TRBJ2-1
d_call: .
clone_size: many
v_call: TRBV9
cdr3_nt: TGTGCCAGCAGCGAGGACTTTATGTACAATGAGCAGTTCTTC
cdr3_aa: CASSEDFMYNEQFF

j_call: TRBJ2-3
d_call: .
clone_size: few
v_call: TRBV20-1
cdr3_nt: TGCAGTGCTAGCGGCACTAGCACAGATACGCAGTATTTT
cdr3_aa: CSASGTSTDTQYF

j_call: TRBJ2-6
d_call: .
clone_size: .
v_call: TRBV10-3
cdr3_nt: TGTGCCATCAGTTACTCTGGGGCCAACGTCCTGACTTTC
cdr3_aa: CAISYSGANVLTF

j_call: TRBJ2-3
d_call: .
clone_size: .
v_call: TRBV7-8
cdr3_nt: TGTGCCAGCAGCTTTGGTTGGGGGCCAGATACGCAGTATTTT
cdr3_aa: CASSFGWGPDTQYF

j_call: TRBJ2-4
d_call: TRBD1
clone_size: few
v_call: TRBV11-2
cdr3_nt: TGTGCCAGCAGGGAACCAGGGGGACGGTTAGCCAAAAACATTCAGTACTTC
cdr3_aa: CASREPGGRLAKNIQYF

j_call: TRBJ2-1
d_call: .
clone_size: .
v_call: TRBV7-2
cdr3_nt: TGTGCCAGCAGCTCCACAGCCTACAATGAGCAGTTCTTC
cdr3_aa: CASSSTAYNEQFF

j_call: TRBJ2-5
d_call: .
clone_size: .
v_call: TRBV3-1
cdr3_nt: TGTGCCAGCCCCCTTTGGGGGTTTCAAGAGACCCAGTACTTC
cdr3_aa: CASPLWGFQETQYF

j_call: TRBJ2-6
d_call: TRBD2
clone_size: .
v_call: TRBV11-2
cdr3_nt: TGTGCCAGCAGCTTTGGAGGGGCGGGGGTATCTGGGGCCAACGTCCTGACTTTC
cdr3_aa: CASSFGGAGVSGANVLTF

j_call: TRBJ1-1
d_call: TRBD1
clone_size: .
v_call: TRBV20-1
cdr3_nt: TGCAGTGCTAACGACAGGGCCTGGGCTGAAGCTTTCTTT
cdr3_aa: CSANDRAWAEAFF

j_call: TRBJ1-6
d_call: .
clone_size: few
v_call: TRBV10-3
cdr3_nt: TGTGCCATCGGGACGACACCTGATAATTCACCCCTCCACTTT
cdr3_aa: CAIGTTPDNSPLHF

j_call: TRBJ1-1
d_call: .
clone_size: few
v_call: TRBV14
cdr3_nt: TGTGCCAGCAGCCAAGTGCAGGGCAGGCGAGCTTTCTTT
cdr3_aa: CASSQVQGRRAFF

j_call: TRBJ1-2
d_call: .
clone_size: .
v_call: TRBV30
cdr3_nt: TGTGCCTGGAGTTCGGGGGCAGGAGGCTACACCTTC
cdr3_aa: CAWSSGAGGYTF

j_call: TRBJ2-7
d_call: .
clone_size: many
v_call: TRBV7-2
cdr3_nt: TGTGCCAGCAGCTTACGATTAGTTGGGGGCTCCTACGAGCAGTACTTC
cdr3_aa: CASSLRLVGGSYEQYF

j_call: TRBJ2-7
d_call: TRBD2
clone_size: .
v_call: TRBV6-2/TRBV6-3
cdr3_nt: TGTGCCAGCAGCGAAAGGTGGGGACTAAGCTCCTACGAGCAGTACTTC
cdr3_aa: CASSERWGLSSYEQYF

j_call: TRBJ2-1
d_call: .
clone_size: few
v_call: TRBV5-1
cdr3_nt: TGCGCCAGCAGCATGGACAGCTACAATGAGCAGTTCTTC
cdr3_aa: CASSMDSYNEQFF